This TCR beta chain was sequenced during a study of blood T cell repertoires in COVID-19 (dated by TCRdb to the early 2020s). About the study as a whole: Samples from collaborators originated in the United States, Italy and Spain and spanned both the acute and convalescent phases of COVID-19. Where HLA class I and class II types were available, the types were taken from metadata supplied by the sample provider, not from assay-based typing. The dataset comprised deeply sampled blood TCRbeta repertoires from subjects exposed to, actively infected with, or recovered from COVID-19. Samples came from the ongoing ImmuneRACE study (first 160 participants) plus 1,254 subjects from 6 global collaborators. Sample metadata almost always included a de-identified subject ID, COVID-19 status, age in years and sex. The repertoires were made available in a free public database intended to serve as a resource for research on the immune response to SARS-CoV-2. The material from the prospective study consisted of cDNA or gDNA derived from T cells, B-cell-depleted T cells, or PBMCs. Summary of the overall study and its limitations: How much clinical and demographic metadata was included differed by source and by participant, and the metadata was provided uncurated.

The CDR3 has 14 amino acids, counting the end cysteine and phenylalanine. Just the 42-base CDR3 DNA is kept, in frame starting at base 1. V is cut back by 3 bases and J by 7 bases, with 1 base in the junction unmatched. Sequences KGHSH (CDR1) and LQKENI (CDR2) are obtained from the germline V gene. The immunoSEQ Assay, a bias-controlled multiplex PCR, was used to amplify TCRbeta CDR3 regions from genomic DNA. The paper's processing steps were these. The number of nucleated cells in each sample was estimated from the amplification of reference gene primers within the assay. To quantify the absolute abundance of each unique TCRbeta CDR3 rearrangement, sequence reads were collapsed and filtered. For each sample, productive Simpson clonality was calculated as the square root of Simpson's diversity index across productive rearrangements. This is the immuneACCESS table as TCRdb keeps it, with only in-frame sequences that have V and J called. A part of the clones is gone; compared with another copy, unresolved V genes explain less than half, and the rest is unexplained. The D gene and trimming were derived from the DNA, and the V and J assignments and clone size from that table. In this sample the table shows roughly 77,000 clones, 80% of which occur a single time. The biggest ten clones account for 4.5% to 5.5% of the sample.

Collaborating institutions collected whole blood in K2EDTA tubes following their own protocols. For TCRbeta analysis, collaborator samples were shipped as frozen whole blood, as isolated PBMCs, or as DNA extracted from either sample type. A word on this clone: Which antigen it targets is not known. Base qualities are not provided; no much larger clone lies one nucleotide away.

What was sequenced was peripheral blood. The receptor's source is a woman between 65 and 79 years old with acute or convalescent COVID-19. The chain uses TRBV18 and TRBJ1-6, and 9 bases in between align with TRBD1. CDR3 sequence: CASSPDRGNSPLHF. The DNA sequence is given as TGTGCCAGCTCACCGGACAGGGGAAATTCACCCCTCCACTTT.